The 14 T cell receptor beta chains below were found in one sample sequenced in a study of OX40 agonist ivuxolimab in advanced cancers. This table comes from immunoSEQ multiplex PCR, and its TCRdb copy is limited to in-frame clones, with some not included. The repertoire has about 98,000 clones, approximately 90% of them found once; the top ten carry approximately 0.5%. This material consisted of CD4+ or CD8+ T cells sorted from blood, taken in a trial of the OX40 agonist ivuxolimab. The receptors were sampled from an adult with an advanced solid tumor such as melanoma, head and neck, liver or kidney cancer.

This clone was picked up a small number of times. This chain uses TRBV15 with TRBJ1-1, with D hard to call. Germline CDR1 is LNHNV and CDR2 is YYDKDF (reference sequence). V was cut by 3 bases and J by 1 base, with 9 bases left in between. The CDR3 has 14 amino acids. CDR3 amino acids: CATSRGFENTEAFF. The CDR3 nucleotides are TGTGCCACCAGCAGGGGGTTTGAGAACACTGAAGCTTTCTTT.

The chain uses TRBV7-3 and TRBJ1-1; D might be TRBD1 (5 bases). The CDR3 covers 14 residues. Germline-derived CDR1 and CDR2 are SGHTA and FQGTGA. V was shortened by 7 bases and J by 5 bases, with 17 bases between the two germline ends. The CDR3: CASTEGRGNTEAFF. CDR3 coding DNA: TGTGCCAGCACCGAAGGACGGGGGAATACTGAAGCTTTCTTT. Based on the CDR3 plus reference TRBV7-3 and TRBJ1-1, the full variable domain is GAGVSQTPSNKVTEKGKYVELRCDPISGHTALYWYRQSLGQGPEFLIYFQGTGAADDSGLPNDRFFAVRPEGSVSTLKIQRTERGDSAVYLCASTEGRGNTEAFFGQGTRLTVV.

The chain combines TRBV4-1 with TRBJ1-5; 8 bases are shared with TRBD1. Per the germline V gene, CDR1 is MGHRA and CDR2 is YSYEKL. CDR3 length: 15 amino acids. Trimming at V came to 1 base and at J to 2 bases, leaving 1 base not matched to a gene. CDR3: CASSQVQGGNQPQHF. The CDR3, as DNA: TGCGCCAGCAGCCAAGTACAGGGGGGCAATCAGCCCCAGCATTTT.

The chain uses TRBV5-5 and TRBJ2-2, with 11 positions matching TRBD2. V lost 2 bases and J lost 1; bases outside the gene matches: 1. There are 16 residues in the CDR3. Germline V gene data show CDR1 as SGHKS and CDR2 as YYEKEE (reference sequence). The CDR3 DNA sequence: TGTGCCAGCAGCTTAGGACTAGCGGGGAACACCGGGGAGCTGTTTTTT. Amino acids: CASSLGLAGNTGELFF.

This clone has only one observation. V and J are TRBV25-1 and TRBJ1-4; tentatively, D is TRBD1 (6 bases). The CDR3 has 14 residues. V was pared by 6 bases and J by 0 bases, with 8 bases between. Germline loops: CDR1 MGHDK, CDR2 SYGVNS. DNA for the CDR3: TGTGCCAGCAGGGACAGTGCAACTAATGAAAAACTGTTTTTT. The encoded protein is CASRDSATNEKLFF.

The CDR3 bases are TGTGCCAGCACCCGCTCAGTAGGGCAGACTAACTATGGCTACACCTTC. The encoded protein is CASTRSVGQTNYGYTF. V usage is TRBV6-6 and J usage is TRBJ1-2; no reliable D call. Germline loops: CDR1 MNHNY, CDR2 SVGAGI (reference sequence). V was trimmed by 7 bases and J by 0 bases, leaving 18 bases between them. This CDR3 contains 16 residues.

This clone was seen once. This chain connects TRBV9 to TRBJ2-7; D not certain. Germline values: CDR1 SGDLS, CDR2 YYNGEE. The CDR3 is 15 residues long. V shed 0 bases and J shed 1 base, with 11 bases lying between them. As DNA, the CDR3 is TGTGCCAGCAGCGTAGCTCCCGGTCAATCCTACGAGCAGTACTTC. Its translation: CASSVAPGQSYEQYF.

Notes on this clone: The conserved phenylalanine or tryptophan is not found at the CDR3 terminus, so this likely reflects a read error. The rearrangement joins TRBV27 to TRBJ1-6; D remains unclear. The V end was cut by 1 base, the J end by 14 bases, with 15 bases between. Germline CDR1 reads MNHEY; CDR2 reads SMNVEV (reference sequence). The CDR3 runs 14 residues. The CDR3 loop is CASSLYGGVKALHL. The CDR3 coding sequence is TGTGCCAGCAGTTTATACGGCGGGGTGAAGGCCCTCCACCTT.

The chain recombines TRBV19 with TRBJ1-2; D is undetermined. This CDR3 comprises 16 residues. Trimming pared 3 bases from V and 2 bases from J, leaving 16 bases between. The V gene's germline CDR1 is LNHDA and CDR2 SQIVND (reference sequence). Here the CDR3 reads CASSMDSTRRNYGYTF. CDR3 coding DNA: TGTGCCAGTAGTATGGACTCCACAAGGCGGAACTATGGCTACACCTTC.

A single count supports this clone. CDR3: CASTYTGTGSGYTF. The CDR3 DNA reads TGTGCCAGCACATACACCGGGACAGGGAGCGGCTACACCTTC. V and J are TRBV5-6 and TRBJ1-2, with 9 positions matching TRBD1. The CDR3 has 14 amino acids. Germline V gene lookup returns CDR1 SGHDT and CDR2 YYEEEE. Unmatched junction bases numbered 11, after V lost 6 bases and J lost 8 bases. The full variable domain, rest sourced from reference TRBV5-6 and TRBJ1-2, is DAGVTQSPTHLIKTRGQQVTLRCSPKSGHDTVSWYQQALGQGPQFIFQYYEEEERQRGNFPDRFSGHQFPNYSSELNVNALLLGDSALYLCASTYTGTGSGYTFGSGTRLTVV.

The rearrangement uses TRBV6-1 and TRBJ2-4; 7 bases fit TRBD2. The CDR3 sequence is 17 residues long. The V gene end was trimmed by 1 base and the J gene end by 0 bases; junction bases not matched to a gene: 6. CDR1 is MNHNS, CDR2 SASEGT, per germline. CDR3 DNA: TGTGCCAGCAGTGAAGGGACTAGGACTATAGCCAAAAACATTCAGTACTTC. It is translated as CASSEGTRTIAKNIQYF.

The chain joins TRBV7-9 to TRBJ1-2; 9 positions agree with TRBD1. There are 14 residues in the CDR3. Germline trimming cut 1 base from V and 6 bases from J; bases unmatched to any gene: 3. Germline values: CDR1 SEHNR, CDR2 FQNEAQ (reference sequence). CDR3: CASSLGGTGNGYTF. DNA of the CDR3: TGTGCCAGCAGCTTAGGTGGGACAGGGAATGGCTACACCTTC.

The V and J genes are TRBV19 and TRBJ2-2; TRBD1 aligns across 9 bases. The CDR3 has 16 amino acids. From germline, CDR1 is LNHDA and CDR2 SQIVND (reference sequence). The V and J ends lost 7 bases and 5 bases, in that order; junction bases with no gene match: 11. The CDR3 loop is CASKGVDRGKTGELFF. For the CDR3, the DNA is TGTGCCAGTAAGGGGGTAGACAGGGGGAAGACCGGGGAGCTGTTTTTT.

This clone has just a few counts. This chain links TRBV4-1 with TRBJ1-6, with a weak D call TRBD1 (6 bases). Germline lookup yields CDR1 MGHRA and CDR2 YSYEKL. This CDR3 comprises 12 residues. V was clipped by 2 bases and J by 10 bases, with 6 bases between them. The CDR3 region is CASSQTGSPLHF. The CDR3 DNA reads TGCGCCAGCAGCCAAACAGGGTCACCCCTCCACTTT.